This TCR beta chain comes out of a study of early T cells in non-severe SARS-CoV-2 infection. The overall study: The study sequenced bulk RNA from unsorted whole blood, with chains unpaired.

TCRdb re-derived calls from the 5' RACE reads in MiXCR, one entry per CDR3 protein. The sample contains roughly 24,000 distinct CDR3 sequences, 3.5% to 4.5% of which appear only once. The table lists this clonotype with a few counts. Material for sequencing was whole blood. The receptor was isolated from an adult who was a healthcare worker with PCR-confirmed SARS-CoV-2 infection or an uninfected control (not recorded which).

The CDR3 DNA reads TGTGCCAGTAGAGCCGGGACAGGCAGCACAGATACGCAGTATTTT. Translation gives CASRAGTGSTDTQYF. The chain links TRBV2 to TRBJ2-3; 8 nucleotides match TRBD1. Germline CDR1 reads SNHLY; CDR2 reads FYNNEI. This CDR3 is built from 15 residues. The trim removed 9 bases at V and 0 bases at J, leaving 8 bases unmatched. Drawing the rest from reference TRBV2 and TRBJ2-3, the complete variable domain is EPEVTQTPSHQVTQMGQEVILRCVPISNHLYFYWYRQILGQKVEFLVSFYNNEISEKSEIFDDQFSVERPDGSNFTLKIRSTKLEDSAMYFCASRAGTGSTDTQYFGPGTRLTVL.